Included here is one TCR beta chain sequence, with context. This clonotype has ten or more counts. Its antigen has not been determined. Within one base of it there is no much larger clone, and no base qualities were kept. These data come from a study of T cells in Graves' hyperthyroidism and ophthalmopathy (dated by TCRdb to between 2018 and 2021). Background on the whole study: Peripheral blood samples were taken at the time of initial diagnosis, prior to any treatment. The 90 or so discovery patients were randomly split 7:3 into training and test sets. Once sampling was done, hyperthyroidism patients were given methimazole at a starting dose of 30 mg daily, whereas ophthalmopathy patients were given high-dose intravenous methylprednisolone. TCR V-J signatures able to tell the groups apart were searched for in a discovery cohort of around 95 patients, of whom approximately 40 had Graves' ophthalmopathy and around 57 had stable Graves' hyperthyroidism. The study also compared thyroid tissue and blood T-cell repertoires from a handful of Graves' hyperthyroidism patients. The paper describes TCR Vbeta CDR3 sequencing of 135 peripheral blood samples, made up of roughly 45 ophthalmopathy patients, 70 to 75 hyperthyroidism patients and about 17 progressor patients. Whether ophthalmopathy could be predicted prospectively was tested in an independent validation cohort made up of roughly 19 hyperthyroidism patients plus 17 patients who later progressed to ophthalmopathy. Summary of the overall study and its limitations: A 13 V-J signature model separated ophthalmopathy from stable hyperthyroidism, with around 90% sensitivity and just under 84% specificity in cross-validation and 80%/75% in testing. Most expanded thyroid clonotypes (frequency above 0.001) were also detected in blood, suggesting blood repertoires may reflect thyroid immune responses. No statistical method was used to fix the sample size in advance, and group allocation was not hidden from the investigators. During validation, the model predicted progression to ophthalmopathy a median of approximately 6.5 months ahead of onset, with around 71% sensitivity and around 72% specificity.

Moderately to severely active disease, a Clinical Activity Score of at least 3, a NOSPECS grade of at least 4, and a duration under 3 months were present in ophthalmopathy patients. Patients with uncontrolled infections, other autoimmune diseases, pregnancy or lactation were excluded. Clinical symptoms, serum thyroxine and TRAb, thyroid ultrasound, and orbital computed tomography formed the basis for the diagnoses. PBMCs were separated from roughly 10 ml of fresh peripheral blood using Ficoll-Paque density gradient centrifugation. Total RNA was extracted with Trizol reagent, and quality was checked on an Agilent 2100 Bioanalyzer. The TCR beta CDR3 regions were amplified from the RNA transcripts. The TCR CDR3 was subjected to a first round of RT-PCR using the HTBI primer set and the Qiagen OneStep RT-PCR kit. A second multiplex PCR round built the libraries, followed by size selection and purification. The libraries were sequenced on an Illumina HiSeq2000 using paired-end 100 bp reads. The published analysis was carried out like this. SOAPnuke was used to process the raw data, removing reads that contained adapters or uncalled bases, had a mean Phred below 15, or lacked an exact match to the constant primer or identifier. High-quality paired reads were merged with COPE v1.2.5, and unique nucleotide sequences were defined as clonotypes. MiTCR v1.1 was used to align the clonotypes against IMGT TRBV, TRBD and TRBJ reference segments. The analysis included only V-J combinations with a frequency above 0.0001, which together covered 99.2% of the repertoires. The TCS score was defined as F50 (clonal expansion) divided by E x V (chaos), with BLOSUM62-based TCRdist calculated between CDR3 peptides within each V-J. Welch's t-statistics and random forest reduced fewer than 600 V-J features to 13, which were used in a naive Bayes classifier (R e1071). Using fastp at Q25 and MiXCR, TCRdb reprocessed the public reads and kept productive beta chains. Identical CDR3 proteins give one entry, which carries the most common genes and DNA. These V and J calls derive from TCRdb rather than the authors' analysis. The sample contains over 400,000 distinct CDR3 sequences, approximately 22% of them found a single time. The biggest ten clones account for around 47% of the sample.

The CDR3 holds 14 amino acids from the cysteine to the phenylalanine. Only CDR3 DNA remains: 42 bases, in frame from the first base. V loses 3 bases, J loses 2 bases, and the germline ends lie 12 bases apart. The germline V gene (reference sequence) supplies CDR1 DFQATT and CDR2 SNEGSKA. Sequenced: blood. Recombination joined TRBV20-1 with TRBJ2-3, and perhaps TRBD2 as D gene, on 6 matching bases. The receptor's source is a woman between 70 and 85 years old with Graves' ophthalmopathy. The DNA sequence is given as TGCAGTGCTAGCGGGAGTGGGTTCACAGATACGCAGTATTTT. This codes for CSASGSGFTDTQYF.